This T cell receptor (beta chain) is from a study of T cell responses to AZD1222 COVID-19 vaccine. TCRdb's table, derived via immunoSEQ multiplex PCR, lists solely in-frame clones and lacks some. The table has about 120,000 clones, over 70% seen once. Notes on the study in general: Donors were chiefly white British, with a greater number of females, and clonal diversity was perhaps underestimated.

As regards this clone: Its cognate antigen is unknown.

The sample here was peripheral blood, taken on day 0 of AZD1222 vaccination. The sequence derives from an adult in good health.

DNA of the CDR3: TGTGCCAGCAGCGTCTCGGGACAGAACAGTAACTATGGCTACACCTTC. Amino acid sequence: CASSVSGQNSNYGYTF. This chain connects TRBV7-8 to TRBJ1-2; 7 nucleotides line up with TRBD1. The CDR3 sequence is 16 residues long. V shed 5 bases, J shed 1 base, and the junction held 10 bases outside the gene matches. CDR1 is SGHVS, CDR2 FQNEAQ, per germline.